This passage covers 5 T cell receptor beta chains from one sample sequenced in a study of human T cells and chemical hapten exposure. MiXCR, run by TCRdb on the 5' RACE reads, gives a single entry per CDR3 protein. The table records over 70,000 distinct CDR3 sequences, about 16% of them present only once. It was from unfractionated whole blood that total RNA was extracted. The receptor set was obtained from a female donor in good health.

This clonotype was picked up a small number of times. The gene calls are TRBV30 and TRBJ1-6, with a possible D match to TRBD1 (6 bases). The germline V gene has CDR1 GTSNPN and CDR2 SVGIG (reference sequence). Trimming pared 0 bases from V and 2 bases from J, leaving 8 bases between. The CDR3 extends over 15 amino acids. CDR3 DNA: TGTGCCTGGAGTGTATCAGGGGCCTATAATTCACCCCTCCACTTT. This encodes CAWSVSGAYNSPLHF.

The chain couples TRBV7-2 to TRBJ2-1; 8 bases align to TRBD2. This CDR3 spans 15 amino acids. The germline V gene encodes CDR1 SGHTA and CDR2 FQGNSA. V lost 8 bases, J lost 7 bases, and 13 bases stayed unmatched. CDR3 region: CASAPGRADRNEQFF. CDR3 DNA sequence: TGTGCCAGCGCACCCGGGAGGGCCGACCGGAATGAGCAGTTCTTC.

The genes are TRBV7-6 and TRBJ1-1; 7 nucleotides align to TRBD1. This CDR3 is built from 16 residues. Germline V gene lookup returns CDR1 SGHVS and CDR2 FNYEAQ. The ends lost 2 bases at V and 5 bases at J; junction bases unmatched: 11. The CDR3 DNA sequence: TGTGCCAGCAGCTTATTGCAGGGGGGGCTTAATACTGAAGCTTTCTTT. Translation: CASSLLQGGLNTEAFF.

The rearrangement joins TRBV4-1 to TRBJ1-5; the D is unclear. CDR1 is MGHRA and CDR2 is YSYEKL in the germline V gene. There are 17 residues in the CDR3. The ends were cut back, 1 base at V and 2 bases at J, with 15 bases in the middle. CDR3 protein: CASSQAPRGGGNQPQHF. The CDR3 region has the DNA TGCGCCAGCAGCCAAGCCCCACGGGGAGGAGGCAATCAGCCCCAGCATTTT.

At least ten counts were recorded for this clonotype. The CDR3 spells CATVERGGYNEQFF. The CDR3 DNA reads as TGTGCCACGGTTGAGAGGGGGGGCTACAATGAGCAGTTCTTC. V gene TRBV15 combines with J gene TRBJ2-1, with D perhaps TRBD2 (7 bases). V lost 9 bases and J lost 3, with 15 bases in between. Germline loops: CDR1 LNHNV, CDR2 YYDKDF (reference sequence). This CDR3 has 14 amino acids.